The 32 T cell receptor beta chains presented below share a single source sample, sequenced in a study of shared clonotypes between healthy human individuals. Positively selected for CCR7, the CD45RO-negative cells used as naive CD8 cells excluded terminally differentiated effector memory CD45RA+ cells. Repertoires were generated with immunoSEQ multiplex PCR, while TCRdb's copy carries only in-frame clones and drops some. The sample contains under 2,000,000 clones, less than 95% of which appear only once. Source material: naive CD8+ T cells sorted from blood. The receptors were gathered from a young man in good health.

The J gene is TRBJ2-7, the V gene TRBV9, with TRBD1 matching 12 bases. Germline CDR1 reads SGDLS; CDR2 reads YYNGEE. V lost 5 bases and J lost 4; bases outside the gene matches: 7. CDR3 length equals 15 residues. CDR3 sequence (DNA): TGTGCCAGCAGTGGCCGGGACAGGGGGCAGTACGAGCAGTACTTC. This sequence encodes CASSGRDRGQYEQYF.

This chain connects TRBV29-1 to TRBJ2-7; D is unresolved. Trimming removed 7 bases at V and 3 bases at J, with 16 bases between. This CDR3 is 13 amino acids long. Germline V gene data show CDR1 as SQVTM and CDR2 as ANQGSEA. CDR3 in DNA: TGCAGCGCCCAAGGGTCCGTGATCTACGAGCAGTACTTC. This encodes CSAQGSVIYEQYF.

This chain uses TRBV29-1 with TRBJ2-1, with a tentative D call TRBD2 (5 bases). This CDR3 comprises 15 residues. Germline CDR1 is SQVTM and CDR2 is ANQGSEA. The V end was cut by 0 bases, the J end by 6 bases, with 15 bases between. For the CDR3, the DNA is TGCAGCGTTGAAGAGGGGTGGACTGCGGGCAATGAGCAGTTCTTC. Amino acids: CSVEEGWTAGNEQFF.

The chain carries TRBV27 and TRBJ2-7, with D tentatively TRBD2 (7 bases). The germline V gene has CDR1 MNHEY and CDR2 SMNVEV (reference sequence). This CDR3 is built from 15 residues. With 3 bases removed from V and 2 bases from J, the gap between germline ends came to 14 bases. DNA of the CDR3: TGTGCCAGCAGTTTTAACGGGGGGCCCACCTACGAGCAGTACTTC. It encodes CASSFNGGPTYEQYF.

The rearrangement links TRBV14 to TRBJ2-7; D tentatively fits TRBD1 or TRBD2 (5 bases each). V lost 4 bases and J 0 bases, leaving 13 bases between the germline ends. Germline assignment: CDR1 SGHDN and CDR2 FVKESK. This CDR3 region has 15 residues. CDR3 sequence (DNA): TGTGCCAGCAGCCGAGGGGCAGGGCTCTCCTACGAGCAGTACTTC. This sequence encodes CASSRGAGLSYEQYF.

V is TRBV10-3 and J is TRBJ2-5; D gene unclear. Trimming left V 10 bases short and J 2 bases short, with 14 bases between. Germline V gene lookup returns CDR1 ENHRY and CDR2 SYGVKD. The CDR3 length is 13 residues. The CDR3 DNA reads TGTGCCACCGCCGCGACTGTACAAGAGACCCAGTACTTC. Protein product: CATAATVQETQYF.

This clone was seen once. The chain is built from TRBV5-1 and TRBJ1-2, with D possibly TRBD1 on 6 matching bases. The CDR3 runs 14 residues. Trimming removed 0 bases at V and 4 bases at J, with 10 bases between. Germline V gene data show CDR1 as SGHRS and CDR2 as YFSETQ. The CDR3 sequence is CASSLVQGVYGYTF. In DNA form, the CDR3 reads TGCGCCAGCAGCTTGGTACAGGGCGTCTATGGCTACACCTTC.

V is TRBV2 and J is TRBJ1-1; a weak D match, TRBD1 (5 bases). Per germline, CDR1 SNHLY and CDR2 FYNNEI. Trimming pared 1 base from V and 4 bases from J, leaving 13 bases between. CDR3 length: 15 amino acids. The CDR3 region is CASSEGPGESTEAFF. The CDR3 nucleotides read TGTGCCAGCAGTGAAGGCCCGGGGGAGAGCACTGAAGCTTTCTTT. Together with reference TRBV2 and TRBJ1-1, the CDR3 gives the full variable domain: EPEVTQTPSHQVTQMGQEVILRCVPISNHLYFYWYRQILGQKVEFLVSFYNNEISEKSEIFDDQFSVERPDGSNFTLKIRSTKLEDSAMYFCASSEGPGESTEAFFGQGTRLTVV.

This rearrangement joins TRBV7-9 to TRBJ2-1, with D possibly called TRBD1 or TRBD2 (5 bases each). V lost 3 bases and J 3 bases, leaving 15 bases between the germline ends. The germline CDR1 and CDR2 sequences are SEHNR and FQNEAQ (reference sequence). This CDR3 region has 16 residues. The CDR3: CASSFPPGTGYNEQFF. The CDR3 DNA follows: TGTGCCAGCAGCTTCCCACCCGGGACGGGCTACAATGAGCAGTTCTTC.

The CDR3 loop reads CASSGPRTGGDEQYF. DNA for the CDR3: TGTGCCAGCAGCGGGCCACGGACAGGAGGGGACGAGCAGTACTTC. The chain combines TRBV9 with TRBJ2-7; D perhaps matches TRBD1 (7 bases). The CDR3 has 15 amino acids. Germline CDR1 and CDR2: SGDLS and YYNGEE. Trimming cost V 3 bases and J 5 bases, with 18 bases left between them.

The chain uses TRBV27 and TRBJ2-5; D may correspond to TRBD1 or TRBD2 (5 bases each). V was pared by 0 bases and J by 1 base, with 12 bases between. The CDR3 consists of 16 residues. The germline gives CDR1 MNHEY, CDR2 SMNVEV (reference sequence). Here the CDR3 reads CASSLSMGEIQETQYF. CDR3 coding DNA: TGTGCCAGCAGTTTATCGATGGGGGAGATCCAAGAGACCCAGTACTTC.

The chain is built from TRBV30 and TRBJ2-1, with 8 bases lining up with TRBD2. Germline V gene data show CDR1 as GTSNPN and CDR2 as SVGIG (reference sequence). The CDR3 sequence is 15 residues long. V shed 0 bases and J 8 bases; nucleotides not matched to a gene: 9. CDR3 protein: CAWSVGGGFTDEQFF. The CDR3 DNA sequence: TGTGCCTGGAGTGTCGGCGGGGGGTTTACCGATGAGCAGTTCTTC.

This chain's CDR3 is CASSLRQGSLSGNTIYF. CDR3 DNA sequence: TGCGCCAGCAGCTTAAGACAAGGGTCTCTTTCTGGAAACACCATATATTTT. This rearrangement joins TRBV4-1 to TRBJ1-3; no clear D gene. CDR3 length equals 17 residues. The V and J ends lost 5 bases and 1 base respectively, with 18 bases between them. Germline lookup yields CDR1 MGHRA and CDR2 YSYEKL.

The chain uses TRBV4-2 and TRBJ2-2; either TRBD1 or TRBD2 may fit D (6 bases each). CDR3 length: 15 residues. The V and J ends lost 0 bases and 6 bases respectively, with 11 bases between them. Germline V lookup: CDR1 LGHNA, CDR2 YNFKEQ. For the CDR3, the DNA is TGTGCCAGCAGCCAAGAAGGGGGGTACGCCGGGGAGCTGTTTTTT. Translated, it gives CASSQEGGYAGELFF.

The gene calls are TRBV6-5 and TRBJ2-5; D gene unclear. This CDR3 region has 15 residues. Trimming removed 0 bases from V and 1 base from J, with 9 bases in between. Per germline, CDR1 MNHEY and CDR2 SVGAGI. The CDR3 protein is CASSYSERSQETQYF. CDR3 nucleotide sequence: TGTGCCAGCAGTTACTCGGAGAGGAGCCAAGAGACCCAGTACTTC.

This chain uses TRBV5-4 with TRBJ2-3, with a weak D call TRBD2 (6 bases). CDR1 SGHNT and CDR2 YYREEE come from the germline V gene (reference sequence). This CDR3 spans 13 amino acids. Between the trimmed V and J ends, which lost 4 bases and 13 bases, there was a span of 19 bases. CDR3 DNA sequence: TGTGCCAGCAGCGCCGGGGTGGGGACTCCAGAGTATTTT. It specifies CASSAGVGTPEYF. Together with reference TRBV5-4 and TRBJ2-3, the CDR3 gives the full variable domain: ETGVTQSPTHLIKTRGQQVTLRCSSQSGHNTVSWYQQALGQGPQFIFQYYREEENGRGNFPPRFSGLQFPNYSSELNVNALELDDSALYLCASSAGVGTPEYFGPGTRLTVL.

The gene calls are TRBV4-3 and TRBJ2-3; 9 positions match TRBD2. Germline CDR1 LGHNA, CDR2 YSLEER. V trimming: 0 bases; J trimming: 2 bases; junction bases outside the gene matches: 6. The length of the CDR3 is 17 residues. The CDR3 DNA reads as TGCGCCAGCAGCCAAGATAAGGCTAGCGGGAACACAGATACGCAGTATTTT. This sequence encodes CASSQDKASGNTDTQYF.

The J gene is TRBJ2-1, the V gene TRBV2; D remains unclear. The CDR3 runs to 12 residues. Germline V gene data show CDR1 as SNHLY and CDR2 as FYNNEI. DNA of the CDR3: TGTGCACTCTTGGGCTACTACAATGAGCAGTTCTTC. Protein: CALLGYYNEQFF.

The chain links TRBV2 to TRBJ2-7; D gene uncertain. The CDR3 extends over 13 amino acids. Trimming stripped 6 bases from V and 3 bases from J, with 12 bases between. Germline V gene lookup returns CDR1 SNHLY and CDR2 FYNNEI. The CDR3 sequence is CASRQASLYEQYF. DNA of the CDR3: TGTGCCAGCAGGCAGGCCTCTCTCTACGAGCAGTACTTC.

The rearrangement links TRBV6-5 to TRBJ1-1; perhaps TRBD1 as D (6 bases). The CDR3 is 16 amino acids. Looked up from germline, CDR1 is MNHEY and CDR2 is SVGAGI. V was clipped by 1 base and J by 8 bases, with 20 bases between them. The CDR3 coding sequence is TGTGCCAGCAGTTACTTCGGGGGCGAGGGTTCTTCCGAAGCTTTCTTT. Translation gives CASSYFGGEGSSEAFF.

This clone showed up just once. The V and J genes are TRBV28 and TRBJ2-3; D gene ambiguous. The V end lost 8 bases, the J end lost 2 bases, and 14 bases lay between the germline ends. This CDR3 contains 14 residues. Germline CDR1 reads MDHEN; CDR2 reads SYDVKM. For the CDR3, the DNA is TGTGCCAGCGGCCCCGAACTTAACACAGATACGCAGTATTTT. Protein product: CASGPELNTDTQYF.

The chain links TRBV5-1 to TRBJ2-7; D possibly uses TRBD1 or TRBD2 (5 bases each). The ends were cut back, 5 bases at V and 0 bases at J, with 9 bases in the middle. The CDR3 length is 13 residues. Germline lookup yields CDR1 SGHRS and CDR2 YFSETQ. DNA of the CDR3: TGCGCCAGCAGGGGGGTTAGCTCCTACGAGCAGTACTTC. Translating it yields CASRGVSSYEQYF.

The chain links TRBV13 to TRBJ2-3; the D is unclear. V was clipped by 6 bases and J by 3 bases, with 16 bases between them. The CDR3 runs to 15 residues. Looked up from germline, CDR1 is PRHDT and CDR2 is FYEKMQ (reference sequence). The CDR3 sequence is CASRVFGKGTDTQYF. In DNA, the CDR3 is TGTGCCAGCAGGGTTTTTGGTAAGGGTACAGATACGCAGTATTTT.

Comments on this clone: Other DNA sequences in the sample encode the same CDR3. The V and J genes are TRBV6-5 and TRBJ1-1; D call uncertain. CDR3 length equals 13 residues. Looked up from germline, CDR1 is MNHEY and CDR2 is SVGAGI. Trimming took off 1 base at V and 4 bases at J, with 7 bases between the two ends. Here the CDR3 reads CASSYLGGTEAFF. For the CDR3, the DNA is TGTGCCAGCAGTTACTTGGGAGGCACTGAAGCTTTCTTT.

The chain employs TRBV4-3 and TRBJ2-7, with 8 nucleotides matching TRBD1. From germline, CDR1 is LGHNA and CDR2 YSLEER. This CDR3 comprises 14 residues. The J segment lost 2 bases and the V segment lost 6 bases, leaving 6 bases of the junction unmatched. CDR3 region: CASSWAGGTYEQYF. CDR3 DNA: TGCGCCAGCAGTTGGGCAGGGGGCACCTACGAGCAGTACTTC.

The chain links TRBV27 to TRBJ1-2; 8 bases match TRBD1. The germline gives CDR1 MNHEY, CDR2 SMNVEV (reference sequence). This CDR3 comprises 18 residues. V lost 3 bases to trimming and J lost 5 bases; unmatched junction nucleotides: 17. CDR3 sequence reads: CASSFLSGTGSGTYGYTF. In nucleotides, the CDR3 is TGTGCCAGCAGTTTTCTCTCCGGGACAGGCTCGGGTACATATGGCTACACCTTC.

V usage is TRBV5-6 and J usage is TRBJ2-7; 7 positions match TRBD2. J was trimmed by 6 bases and V by 3 bases; bases with no gene match: 9. The germline CDR1 and CDR2 sequences are SGHDT and YYEEEE. CDR3 length: 14 amino acids. The CDR3 DNA is TGTGCCAGCAGCTGGGGTAGCGGGTTAAGCGAGCAGTACTTC. Translating gives CASSWGSGLSEQYF.

This sequence joins TRBV4-3 and TRBJ1-6; no clear D gene. The CDR3 extends over 17 amino acids. V was cut by 4 bases and J by 4 bases, with 17 bases left in between. CDR1 is LGHNA, CDR2 YSLEER, per germline. The CDR3 reads CASSPRDLGYYNSPLHF. CDR3 in DNA: TGCGCCAGCAGCCCCCGAGATTTAGGGTATTATAATTCACCCCTCCACTTT.

V is TRBV27 and J is TRBJ2-1; 8 nucleotides match TRBD2. Germline lookup yields CDR1 MNHEY and CDR2 SMNVEV (reference sequence). This CDR3 is built from 15 residues. Trimming removed 3 bases from V and 10 bases from J; junction bases left unmatched: 11. In DNA form, the CDR3 reads TGTGCCAGCAGTTTTTCCGGGGGGGCCAGGGGAGAGCAGTTCTTC. It yields the protein CASSFSGGARGEQFF.

The chain uses TRBV5-1 and TRBJ2-7; 9 bases match TRBD1. The germline gives CDR1 SGHRS, CDR2 YFSETQ. V was pared by 4 bases and J by 0 bases, with 8 bases of the junction left unmatched. The CDR3 consists of 16 residues. CDR3: CASSPAQGAGSYEQYF. The DNA for the CDR3 is TGCGCCAGCAGCCCTGCACAGGGGGCAGGCTCCTACGAGCAGTACTTC.

This clone was recorded only once. The chain joins TRBV7-2 to TRBJ2-7, with D unclear. The V gene's germline CDR1 is SGHTA and CDR2 FQGNSA. Trimming took 1 base from V and 7 from J, leaving 11 bases between them. CDR3 length: 13 amino acids. The CDR3 DNA is TGTGCCAGCAGCTTAGGGCCCGCATGGGAGCAGTACTTC. As protein: CASSLGPAWEQYF.

The rearrangement joins TRBV30 to TRBJ2-7; 8 bases are a match to TRBD2. V shed 6 bases, J shed 5 bases, and the junction held 3 bases outside the gene matches. Looked up from germline, CDR1 is GTSNPN and CDR2 is SVGIG (reference sequence). CDR3 size: 11 residues. The CDR3 coding sequence is TGTGCCTGTTCGGGGGGGGACGAGCAGTACTTC. This codes for CACSGGDEQYF.